The following is a T cell receptor beta chain sequence with its context. Which antigen it targets is not known. Base qualities are not recorded, but no much larger clone differs from it by a single base. This specimen belongs to a study of vaccination and CD4 T cells after COVID-19 (dated by TCRdb to 2021 to 2024). A note on the overall study: Convalescent patients had a positive SARS-CoV-2 result on nasal swab PCR, and of these patients, several had mild disease and one had severe disease. The convalescent cohort included six males and four females, with two Hispanic individuals, seven Caucasians, two Asians and one multiracial person. Participants got two doses of the Pfizer-BioNTech BNT162b2 vaccine (n=8) or two doses of the Moderna mRNA-1273 vaccine (n=2). Post-COVID blood samples were collected from convalescent patients a median of roughly 100 days after diagnosis, with a range of about 30 to 161 days. The time from the second vaccine dose to post-vaccine blood sampling had a median of 72 days and ranged from roughly 13 to 241 days. The cultures were stimulated with overlapping spike peptide pools from SARS-CoV-2 and from the common cold coronaviruses HCoV-NL63, HCoV-OC43 and HCoV-229E. Control cultures used a CEFX viral epitope pool as positive control, an HIV-1 Nef peptide pool as negative control, or no peptide. In roughly eleven COVID-19 convalescent patients and a handful of infection-naive healthy vaccine recipients, the spike-specific CD4+ TCR repertoire before mRNA vaccination was compared with the repertoire after mRNA vaccination. Summary of the overall study and its limitations: Among the post-vaccine SARS-CoV-2-reactive clones in convalescent patients, a median approximately 90% showed up only after vaccination, which suggests vaccine-specific priming. Only a relatively small number of convalescent patients were included in the study, and early timepoints following natural infection were not analyzed. In convalescent patients, nearly all vaccine-specific clones (304 of 307) were found to be mono-reactive for SARS-CoV-2 spike rather than cross-reactive with common cold coronaviruses. An increase in the median number of SARS-CoV-2-reactive clonotypes from 20 to 25 after infection to 38 after vaccination was observed, but the change was not found to be significant.

Taken with the paper, the label for treatment or condition translates to: roughly 10-day PBMC culture with coronavirus spike peptide pools or control peptides (ViraFEST assay). The ViraFEST assay was used in the study, in which antigen-specific T cells were expanded with peptide pools and expanded clonotypes were subsequently identified by TCR sequencing. The positive SARS-CoV-2 PCR tests of the convalescent patients were dated from March to December 2020, before the Alpha, Beta and Delta variants emerged in the United States. PBMCs were cultured at about 2 million per well in IMDM supplemented with 5% human AB serum and approximately 10 IU/ml IL-2, with about 10 ug/ml peptide pools added. On days 3 and 7, half of the culture medium was replaced with fresh IL-2-containing medium. After 9 to 10 days of culture, CD4+ T cells were isolated by negative selection using the EasySep CD4+ T cell isolation kit. Ficoll-Paque Plus gradient centrifugation was used to isolate PBMCs from whole blood, and the isolated PBMCs were then either used fresh or cryopreserved at -140C. Each culture condition was generally run in triplicate wells.

The protocol used for the library was PCR. TCR sequencing of DNA from cultured CD4+ T cells used the Oncomine TCR Beta short-read assay at the Johns Hopkins FTIC core. The QIAamp micro DNA kit was used to extract genomic DNA from the cultured CD4+ T cells. The Oncomine TCR Beta libraries from cultured CD4+ T cells were pooled using unique dual indexes and then sequenced on an Illumina iSeq 100. As for the original processing: Non-productive sequences were removed, and CDR3s that did not start with C, did not end with F or W, or were shorter than 7 amino acids were discarded. The MANAFEST web application was used to identify antigen-specific clonotypes by comparing peptide-stimulated wells against reference wells and other culture wells. For a clone to be called positive, the clone needed an FDR below 0.05, an odds ratio above 5, and a productive frequency above 0.1% in at least two of three replicate wells. Clonotypes that were significantly expanded in both SARS-CoV-2 spike wells and at least one common cold coronavirus spike condition were defined as cross-reactive. Similarity between CDR3 sequences was evaluated in R version 3.6.1 using Levenshtein distances (stringdist) and unrooted phylogenetic trees (ape). In TCRdb, the public reads were trimmed at Q25 with fastp and aligned with MiXCR, with productive beta chains retained. Rows are unified per CDR3 protein, each entry keeping the most common DNA and genes. The V and J calls follow TCRdb's processing rather than the paper's. The sample table holds under 20,000 distinct CDR3 sequences, of which around 55% were seen once. Approximately 32% of the sample goes to the ten largest clones.

The CDR3 covers 15 residues, taking in both the cysteine and the phenylalanine. This entry keeps only the CDR3 DNA: 45 bases, framed from base 1. CDR1 and CDR2, looked up from the germline V gene (reference sequence), are LNHDA and SQIVND. V lost 6 bases and J lost 4 bases, and the count of bases not matched to a germline gene is 6. The sample here was cultured CD4+ T cells from blood, taken after SARS-CoV-2 vaccination. The sequence is built from TRBV19 and TRBJ2-3; TRBD2 fits 11 bases in the junction. The clonotype originates from a human donor with COVID-19. CDR3 reads: CASSLLAGEPDTQYF. At the DNA level, the sequence is TGTGCCAGTAGCCTACTAGCGGGGGAACCAGATACGCAGTATTTT.